Below, 5 T cell receptor beta chains from the same sample are listed, as sequenced in a study of spatial heterogeneity in lung cancer. Time point given: blood at routine non-recurrence follow-up after resection. The input material, whole RNA from tumor, nontumor lung or frozen PBMC, was sequenced unsorted. TCRdb redid the calling of the 5' RACE reads with MiXCR, one entry per CDR3 protein. The table lists 50,000 to 60,000 distinct CDR3 sequences, 7.4% of them singletons. This sample comprised PBMCs, obtained at follow-up. These receptors came from a female donor with early-stage non-small cell lung cancer.

There are many counts of this clonotype. The V and J genes are TRBV6-1 and TRBJ2-3; the D is unclear. V lost 4 bases and J 6 bases, leaving 11 bases between the germline ends. From germline, CDR1 is MNHNS and CDR2 SASEGT. The CDR3 runs to 13 residues. The CDR3 here is CASSGVSGDTQYF. Written as DNA, the CDR3 is TGTGCCAGCAGTGGAGTTTCTGGGGATACGCAGTATTTT.

This clonotype was seen ten or more times. CDR3 loop: CASSLLTGPGGYTF. The CDR3 DNA is TGTGCCAGCAGCCTCCTGACAGGCCCCGGTGGCTACACCTTC. The V call is TRBV7-9, the J call TRBJ1-2; weak D call: TRBD1 (6 bases). V lost 5 bases and J lost 7, with 17 bases in between. Germline loops: CDR1 SEHNR, CDR2 FQNEAQ (reference sequence). The CDR3 contains 14 residues.

This clonotype was detected only a few times. The rearrangement links TRBV18 to TRBJ2-4; 9 bases are shared with TRBD1. Germline CDR1 is KGHSH and CDR2 is LQKENI. J lost 0 bases, V lost 3 bases, and 3 bases had no gene match. This CDR3 contains 16 residues. The CDR3 loop is CASSPGTGRAKNIQYF. In DNA, the CDR3 is TGTGCCAGCTCACCGGGGACAGGGCGAGCCAAAAACATTCAGTACTTC.

This clonotype was detected many times. The J gene is TRBJ1-4, the V gene TRBV2; no definite D call. The V end lost 4 bases, the J end lost 8 bases, and 8 bases lay between the germline ends. The CDR3 spans 12 residues. Germline CDR1 and CDR2: SNHLY and FYNNEI. CDR3 in amino acids: CASSVFGEKLFF. The CDR3, as DNA: TGTGCCAGCAGTGTATTCGGGGAAAAACTGTTTTTT.

A few counts support this clonotype. The chain combines TRBV28 with TRBJ1-1; 10 nucleotides agree with TRBD1. The CDR3 length is 16 residues. With V trimmed by 5 bases and J by 5 bases, 11 bases remained unmatched. Germline CDR1 reads MDHEN; CDR2 reads SYDVKM. The DNA of the CDR3 is TGTGCCAGCAGTCCCCATAGACAGGGGGCTGTTACTGAAGCTTTCTTT. Encoded protein: CASSPHRQGAVTEAFF. Complete variable domain (other parts from reference TRBV28 and TRBJ1-1): DVKVTQSSRYLVKRTGEKVFLECVQDMDHENMFWYRQDPGLGLRLIYFSYDVKMKEKGDIPEGYSVSREKKERFSLILESASTNQTSMYLCASSPHRQGAVTEAFFGQGTRLTVV.